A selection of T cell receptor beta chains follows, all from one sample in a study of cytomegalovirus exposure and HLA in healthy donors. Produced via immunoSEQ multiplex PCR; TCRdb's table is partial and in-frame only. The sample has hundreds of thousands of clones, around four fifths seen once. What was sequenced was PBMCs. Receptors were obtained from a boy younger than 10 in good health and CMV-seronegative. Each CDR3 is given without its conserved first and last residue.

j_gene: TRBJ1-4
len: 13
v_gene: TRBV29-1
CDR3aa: SVGATGATNEKLF

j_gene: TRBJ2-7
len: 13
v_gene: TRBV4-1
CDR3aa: ASSQDPFPSYEQY

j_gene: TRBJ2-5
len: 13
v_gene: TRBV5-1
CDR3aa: ASSSRQPPKETQY

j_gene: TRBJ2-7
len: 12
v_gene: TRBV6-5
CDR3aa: ASSFPGGAYEQY

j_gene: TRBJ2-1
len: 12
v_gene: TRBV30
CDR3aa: AWSWTSGRLEQF

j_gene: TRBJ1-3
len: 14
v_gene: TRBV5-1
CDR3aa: ASSGDRGGDGNTIY

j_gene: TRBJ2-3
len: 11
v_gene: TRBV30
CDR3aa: ACRGGRSDTQY

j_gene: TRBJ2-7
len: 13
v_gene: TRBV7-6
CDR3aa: ASSSETTGIYEQY

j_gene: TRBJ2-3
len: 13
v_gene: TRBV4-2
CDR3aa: ASSPREGSTDTQY

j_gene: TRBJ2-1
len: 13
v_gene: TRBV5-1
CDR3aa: ASSGEDPSYNEQF

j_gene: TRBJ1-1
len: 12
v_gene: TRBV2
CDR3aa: ASSEGQGVTEAF

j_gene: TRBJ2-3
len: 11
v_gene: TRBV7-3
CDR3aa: ASSFSREDTQY

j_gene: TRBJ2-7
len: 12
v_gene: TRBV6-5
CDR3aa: ASSYGGRAYEQY

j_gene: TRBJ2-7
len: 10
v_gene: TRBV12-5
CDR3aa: ASGFKGRTQY

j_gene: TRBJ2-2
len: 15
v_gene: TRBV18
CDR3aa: ASSPRNPGTGTGELF

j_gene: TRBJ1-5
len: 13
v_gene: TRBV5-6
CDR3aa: ASSLGTGGGKPQH

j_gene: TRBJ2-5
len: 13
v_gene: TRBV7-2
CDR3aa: ASSAIGDPQETQY

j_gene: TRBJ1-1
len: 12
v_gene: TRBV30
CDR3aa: AWKGGFKNTEAF

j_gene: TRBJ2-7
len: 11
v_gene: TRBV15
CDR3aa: ATSSFPGIEQY

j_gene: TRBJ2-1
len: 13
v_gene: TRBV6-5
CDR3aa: ASSPPGGRANEQF

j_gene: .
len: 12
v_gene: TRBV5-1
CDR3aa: ASSLVQGPYEQY

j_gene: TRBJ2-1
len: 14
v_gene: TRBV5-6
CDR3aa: ASSFPGGSSYNEQF

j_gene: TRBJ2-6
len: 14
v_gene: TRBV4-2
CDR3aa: ASSQKQGLGANVLT

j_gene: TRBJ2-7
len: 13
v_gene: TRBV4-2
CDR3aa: ASSHLGGSLYEQY

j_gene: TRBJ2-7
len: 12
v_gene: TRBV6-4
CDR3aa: ASSGKGDCYEQY

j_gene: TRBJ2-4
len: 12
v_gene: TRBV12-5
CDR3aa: ASEGWDSRNIQY

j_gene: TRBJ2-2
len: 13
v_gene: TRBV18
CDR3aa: ASSPGQGTTGELF

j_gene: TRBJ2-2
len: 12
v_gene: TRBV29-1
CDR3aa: SVSGGANTGELF

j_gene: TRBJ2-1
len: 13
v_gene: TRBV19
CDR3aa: ASSIRAGAYNEQF

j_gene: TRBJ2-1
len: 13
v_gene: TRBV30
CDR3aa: AWSSGLAGYNEQF

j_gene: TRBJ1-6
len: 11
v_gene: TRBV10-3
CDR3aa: AILPRLGSPLH

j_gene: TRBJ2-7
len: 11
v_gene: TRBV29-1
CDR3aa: SVVGAGSYEQY

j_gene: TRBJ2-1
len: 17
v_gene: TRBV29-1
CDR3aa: SVEGPVAGGLSSYNEQF